The source of this TCR beta chain is a study of blood T cell repertoires in COVID-19. Study-wide context: Acute-phase and convalescent COVID-19 samples originated in the United States, Italy and Spain. Sources were T cells, B-cell-depleted T cells, or PBMCs; the material itself was cDNA or gDNA.

Germline V lookup: CDR1 SGHRS, CDR2 YFSETQ. The CDR3 contains 16 residues. V shed 4 bases and J 0 bases; nucleotides not matched to a gene: 6. Data came from immunoSEQ multiplex PCR; TCRdb stores just in-frame clones and leaves some out. This table holds roughly 240,000 clones, over 80% found once. The rearrangement links TRBV5-1 to TRBJ2-3; 9 bases match TRBD2. This TCR came from a man aged 55 to 70 who had recovered from COVID-19. The source material was peripheral blood. CDR3 DNA: TGCGCCAGCAGCCCCATAGCGGGGGCTAGCACAGATACGCAGTATTTT. Translation: CASSPIAGASTDTQYF.